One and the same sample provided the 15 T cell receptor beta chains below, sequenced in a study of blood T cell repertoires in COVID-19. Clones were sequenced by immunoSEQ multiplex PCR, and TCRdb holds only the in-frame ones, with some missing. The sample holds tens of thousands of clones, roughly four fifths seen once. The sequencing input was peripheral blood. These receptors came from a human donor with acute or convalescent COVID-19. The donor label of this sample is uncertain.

The CDR3 nucleotides read TGTGCCAGCAGCTTACGAGTCGCGGGGGTGACCTACAATGAGCAGTTCTTC. Translation gives CASSLRVAGVTYNEQFF. The J gene is TRBJ2-1, the V gene TRBV7-8; 7 bases line up with TRBD2. The germline V gene has CDR1 SGHVS and CDR2 FQNEAQ. The ends lost 2 bases at V and 2 bases at J; junction bases unmatched: 9. This CDR3 region has 17 residues.

The CDR3 bases are TGTGCCAGCAGAGAGAGGATATTCGACAGGCACTCTGGAAACACCATATATTTT. It yields the protein CASRERIFDRHSGNTIYF. V and J are TRBV21-1 and TRBJ1-3; no check of the table's D call, TRBD1, against the DNA was made. TRBV21-1 is a pseudogene locus. The CDR3 totals 18 residues.

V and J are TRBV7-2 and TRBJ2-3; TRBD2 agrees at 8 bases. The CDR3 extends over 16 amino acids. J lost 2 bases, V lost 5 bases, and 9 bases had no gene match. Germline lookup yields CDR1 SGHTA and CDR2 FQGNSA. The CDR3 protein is CASSPKAGGITDTQYF. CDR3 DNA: TGTGCCAGCAGCCCGAAGGCGGGAGGTATCACAGATACGCAGTATTTT.

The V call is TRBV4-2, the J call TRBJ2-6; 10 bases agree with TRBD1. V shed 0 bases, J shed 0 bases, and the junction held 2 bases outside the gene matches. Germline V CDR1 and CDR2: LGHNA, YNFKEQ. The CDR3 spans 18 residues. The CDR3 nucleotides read TGTGCCAGCAGCCAAGAGGGACAGGGGATCTCTGGGGCCAACGTCCTGACTTTC. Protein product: CASSQEGQGISGANVLTF.

As DNA, the CDR3 is TGTGCCAGCAGCCCATCAGGCTATGGCTACACCTTC. Residues: CASSPSGYGYTF. The V call is TRBV3-1 (or the pseudogene TRBV3-2), the J call TRBJ1-2, with unresolved D. The CDR3 runs to 12 residues. With 4 bases removed from V and 4 bases from J, the gap between germline ends came to 7 bases. Germline lookup yields CDR1 LGHDT and CDR2 YNNKEL (reference sequence).

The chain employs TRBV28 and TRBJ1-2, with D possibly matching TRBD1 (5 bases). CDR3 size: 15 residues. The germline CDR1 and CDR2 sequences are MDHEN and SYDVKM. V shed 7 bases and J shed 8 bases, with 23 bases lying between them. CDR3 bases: TGTGCCAGCACCGGCTCAAGTAGGGCGGAGGGGGGCTACACCTTC. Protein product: CASTGSSRAEGGYTF.

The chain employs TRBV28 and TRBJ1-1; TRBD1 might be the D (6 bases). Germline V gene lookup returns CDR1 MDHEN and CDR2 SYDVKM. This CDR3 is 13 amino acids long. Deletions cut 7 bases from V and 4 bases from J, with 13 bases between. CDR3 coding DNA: TGTGCCAGCACGGACAGCATCCCCACTGAAGCTTTCTTT. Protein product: CASTDSIPTEAFF.

As DNA, the CDR3 is TGCGCCGTCAAGAGCGACAGGGTACCGACTAATGAAAAACTGTTTTTT. It is translated as CAVKSDRVPTNEKLFF. This chain connects TRBV10-1 to TRBJ1-4; 7 bases are a match to TRBD1. Trimming took 11 bases from V and 2 from J; bases not matched to a gene: 14. This CDR3 region has 16 residues. Germline V gene sequence: CDR1 WNHNN, CDR2 SYGVQD (reference sequence).

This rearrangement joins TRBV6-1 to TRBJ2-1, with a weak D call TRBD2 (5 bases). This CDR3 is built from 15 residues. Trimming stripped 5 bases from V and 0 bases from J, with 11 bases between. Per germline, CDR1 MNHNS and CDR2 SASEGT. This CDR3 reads CASSPLASSYNEQFF. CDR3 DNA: TGTGCCAGCAGTCCCTTAGCGAGCTCCTACAATGAGCAGTTCTTC.

In DNA, the CDR3 is TGTGCCAGTAGTGACGTGGGGGGGTATGGCTACACCTTC. Translated, it gives CASSDVGGYGYTF. J is TRBJ1-2 and V is TRBV19; D might be TRBD1 (5 bases). CDR3 length equals 13 residues. The germline V gene encodes CDR1 LNHDA and CDR2 SQIVND (reference sequence). V dropped 5 bases and J dropped 5 bases, with 12 bases sitting between them.

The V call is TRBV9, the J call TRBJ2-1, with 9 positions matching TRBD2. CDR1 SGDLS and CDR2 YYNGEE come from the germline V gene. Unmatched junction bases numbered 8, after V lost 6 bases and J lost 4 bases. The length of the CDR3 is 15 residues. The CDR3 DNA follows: TGTGCCAGCACCAGCGGGGGGTCAATTTACAATGAGCAGTTCTTC. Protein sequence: CASTSGGSIYNEQFF.

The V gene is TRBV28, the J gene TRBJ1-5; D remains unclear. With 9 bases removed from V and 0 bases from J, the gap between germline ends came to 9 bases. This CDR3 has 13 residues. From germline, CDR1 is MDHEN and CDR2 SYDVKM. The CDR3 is CASINYSNQPQHF. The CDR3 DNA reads TGTGCCAGTATTAACTATAGCAATCAGCCCCAGCATTTT.

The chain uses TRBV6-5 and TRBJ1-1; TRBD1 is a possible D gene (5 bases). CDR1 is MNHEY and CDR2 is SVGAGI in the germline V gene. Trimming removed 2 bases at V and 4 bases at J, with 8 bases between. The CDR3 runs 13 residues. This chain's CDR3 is CASSYGAATEAFF. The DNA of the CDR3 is TGTGCCAGCAGTTACGGGGCGGCCACTGAAGCTTTCTTT.

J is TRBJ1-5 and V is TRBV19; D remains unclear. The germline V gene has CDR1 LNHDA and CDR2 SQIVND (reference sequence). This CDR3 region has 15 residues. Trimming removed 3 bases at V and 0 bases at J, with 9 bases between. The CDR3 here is CASSIWEYSNQPQHF. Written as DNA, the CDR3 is TGTGCCAGTAGTATTTGGGAGTATAGCAATCAGCCCCAGCATTTT.

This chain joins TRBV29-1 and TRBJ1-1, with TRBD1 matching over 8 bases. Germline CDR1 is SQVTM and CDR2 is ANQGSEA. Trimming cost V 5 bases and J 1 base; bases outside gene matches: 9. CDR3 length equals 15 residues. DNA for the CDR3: TGCAGCGTTTTTACCGGGACAGGTGGGAACACTGAAGCTTTCTTT. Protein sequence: CSVFTGTGGNTEAFF.